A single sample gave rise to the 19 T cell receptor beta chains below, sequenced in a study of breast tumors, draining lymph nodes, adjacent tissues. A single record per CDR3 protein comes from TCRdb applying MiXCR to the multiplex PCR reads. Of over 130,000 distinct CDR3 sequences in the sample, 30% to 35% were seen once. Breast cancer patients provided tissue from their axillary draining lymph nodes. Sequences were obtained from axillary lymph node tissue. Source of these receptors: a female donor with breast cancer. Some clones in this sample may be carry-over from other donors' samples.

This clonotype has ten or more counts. CDR3 DNA: TGCGCCAGCAGTCTACCTTGGGGTTATGAGCAGTTCTTC. This encodes CASSLPWGYEQFF. The rearrangement uses TRBV10-2 and TRBJ2-1; no clear D. The CDR3 runs 13 residues. Trimming pared 5 bases from V and 8 bases from J, leaving 13 bases between. Germline V gene data show CDR1 as WSHSY and CDR2 as SAAADI.

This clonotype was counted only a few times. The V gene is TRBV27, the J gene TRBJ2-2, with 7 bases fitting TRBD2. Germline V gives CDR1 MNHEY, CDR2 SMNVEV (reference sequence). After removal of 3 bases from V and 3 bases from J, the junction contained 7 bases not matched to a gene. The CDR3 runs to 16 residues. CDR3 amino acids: CASSFNSGAYTGELFF. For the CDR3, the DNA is TGTGCCAGCAGTTTTAACAGCGGGGCGTACACCGGGGAGCTGTTTTTT.

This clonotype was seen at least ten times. The CDR3 here is CASSWGAVGYEQYF. The CDR3 nucleotides read TGTGCCAGCAGCTGGGGGGCGGTTGGCTACGAGCAGTACTTC. The chain links TRBV5-6 to TRBJ2-7; perhaps D is TRBD1 or TRBD2 (6 bases each). Trimming took 3 bases from V and 3 from J, leaving 13 bases between them. The CDR3 totals 14 residues. CDR1 and CDR2 from the germline V gene are SGHDT and YYEEEE.

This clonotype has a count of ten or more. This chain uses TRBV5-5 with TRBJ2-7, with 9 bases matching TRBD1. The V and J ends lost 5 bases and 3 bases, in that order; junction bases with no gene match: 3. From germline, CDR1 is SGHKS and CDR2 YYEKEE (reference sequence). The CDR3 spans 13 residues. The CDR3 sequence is CASSRDRDYEQYF. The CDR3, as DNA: TGTGCCAGCAGTAGGGACAGGGACTACGAGCAGTACTTC. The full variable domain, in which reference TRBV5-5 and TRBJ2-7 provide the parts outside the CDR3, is DAGVTQSPTHLIKTRGQQVTLRCSPISGHKSVSWYQQVLGQGPQFIFQYYEKEERGRGNFPDRFSARQFPNYSSELNVNALLLGDSALYLCASSRDRDYEQYFGPGTRLTVT.

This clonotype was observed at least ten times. The CDR3 nucleotides read TGTGCCAGCAGATCTCGCGGGGGCCAGGATACGCAGTATTTT. Amino acids: CASRSRGGQDTQYF. The chain has TRBV12-3 or TRBV12-4 and TRBJ2-3; tentatively, D is TRBD2 (7 bases). This CDR3 is built from 14 residues. Trimming removed 6 bases from V and 6 bases from J, with 16 bases in between.

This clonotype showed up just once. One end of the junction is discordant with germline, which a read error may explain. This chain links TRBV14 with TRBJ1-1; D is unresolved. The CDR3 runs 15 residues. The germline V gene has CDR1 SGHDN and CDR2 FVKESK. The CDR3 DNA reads TGTGCCAGCAGCCAAGTGGCCGGGAGGAAGACTGAACCTTTCTTT. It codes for CASSQVAGRKTEPFF.

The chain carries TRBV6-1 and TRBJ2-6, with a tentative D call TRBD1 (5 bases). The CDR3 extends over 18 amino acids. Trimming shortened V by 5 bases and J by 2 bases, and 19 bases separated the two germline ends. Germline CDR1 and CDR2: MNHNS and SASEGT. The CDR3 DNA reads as TGTGCCAGCAGTCTGGACACGTCCCTATGGACTGGGGCCAACGTCCTGACTTTC. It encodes CASSLDTSLWTGANVLTF.

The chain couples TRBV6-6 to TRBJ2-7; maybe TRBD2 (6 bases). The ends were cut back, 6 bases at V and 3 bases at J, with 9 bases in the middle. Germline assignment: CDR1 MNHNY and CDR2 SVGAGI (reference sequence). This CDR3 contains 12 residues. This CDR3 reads CASRLGGYEQYF. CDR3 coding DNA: TGTGCCAGCAGATTGGGGGGCTACGAGCAGTACTTC.

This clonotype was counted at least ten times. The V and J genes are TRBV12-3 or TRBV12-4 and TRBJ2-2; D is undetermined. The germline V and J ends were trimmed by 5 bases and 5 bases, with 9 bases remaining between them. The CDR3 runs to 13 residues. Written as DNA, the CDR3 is TGTGCCAGCAGTGACCGGAGAACCGGGGAGCTGTTTTTT. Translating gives CASSDRRTGELFF.

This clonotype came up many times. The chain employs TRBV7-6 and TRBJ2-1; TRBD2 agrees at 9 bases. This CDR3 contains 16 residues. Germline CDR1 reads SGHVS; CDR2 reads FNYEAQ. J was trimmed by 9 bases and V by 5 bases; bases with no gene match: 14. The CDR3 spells CASSLNWAGGQGEQFF. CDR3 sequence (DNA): TGTGCCAGCAGCCTAAACTGGGCGGGGGGGCAGGGTGAGCAGTTCTTC.

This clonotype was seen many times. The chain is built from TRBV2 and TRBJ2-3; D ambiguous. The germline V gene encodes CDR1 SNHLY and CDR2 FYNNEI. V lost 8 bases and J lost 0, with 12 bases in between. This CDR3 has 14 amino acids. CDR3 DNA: TGTGCCAGCCAGACCCTCTTTAGCACAGATACGCAGTATTTT. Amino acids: CASQTLFSTDTQYF.

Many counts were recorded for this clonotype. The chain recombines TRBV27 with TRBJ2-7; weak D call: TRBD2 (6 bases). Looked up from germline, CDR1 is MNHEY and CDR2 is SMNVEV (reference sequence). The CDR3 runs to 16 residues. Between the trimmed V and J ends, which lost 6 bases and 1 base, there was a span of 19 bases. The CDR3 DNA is TGTGCCAGCAGCACTCGGGACTCGAGGTTTTCCTACGAGCAGTACTTC. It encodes CASSTRDSRFSYEQYF.

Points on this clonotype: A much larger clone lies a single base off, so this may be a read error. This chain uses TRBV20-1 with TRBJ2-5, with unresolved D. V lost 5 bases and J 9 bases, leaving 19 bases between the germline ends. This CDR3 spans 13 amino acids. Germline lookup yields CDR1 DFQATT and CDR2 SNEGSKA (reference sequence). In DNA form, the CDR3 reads TGCAGTGCTGTAACGGGCGGAGAAAAGGCCCAGTACTTC. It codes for CSAVTGGEKAQYF.

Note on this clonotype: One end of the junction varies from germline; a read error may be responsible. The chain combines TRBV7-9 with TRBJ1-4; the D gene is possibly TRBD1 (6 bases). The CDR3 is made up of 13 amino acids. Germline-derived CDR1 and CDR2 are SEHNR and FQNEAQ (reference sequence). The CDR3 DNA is TGTGCCAGCAGCTTATCAGGGGATGAAGAACTGCTTTTT. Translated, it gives CASSLSGDEELLF.

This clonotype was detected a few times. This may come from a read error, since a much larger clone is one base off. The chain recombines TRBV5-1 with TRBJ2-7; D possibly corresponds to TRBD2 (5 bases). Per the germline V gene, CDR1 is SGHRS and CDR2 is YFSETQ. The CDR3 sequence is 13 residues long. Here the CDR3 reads CASSSGNWYDQYF. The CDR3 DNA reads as TGCGCCAGCAGTTCCGGGAACTGGTACGACCAGTACTTC.

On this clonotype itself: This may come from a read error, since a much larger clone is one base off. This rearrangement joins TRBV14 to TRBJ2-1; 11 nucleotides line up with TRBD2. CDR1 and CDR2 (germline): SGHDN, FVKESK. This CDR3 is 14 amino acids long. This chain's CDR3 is CASSLAGGPNEQSF. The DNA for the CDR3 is TGTGCCAGCAGCCTAGCGGGGGGGCCTAATGAGCAGTCCTTC.

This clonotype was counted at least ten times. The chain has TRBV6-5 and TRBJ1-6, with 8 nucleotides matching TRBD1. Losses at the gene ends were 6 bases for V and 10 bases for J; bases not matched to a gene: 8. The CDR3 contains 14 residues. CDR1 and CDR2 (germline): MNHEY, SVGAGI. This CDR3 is CASRQRQGPSPLHF. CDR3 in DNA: TGTGCCAGCAGGCAGAGACAGGGGCCCTCACCCCTCCACTTT.

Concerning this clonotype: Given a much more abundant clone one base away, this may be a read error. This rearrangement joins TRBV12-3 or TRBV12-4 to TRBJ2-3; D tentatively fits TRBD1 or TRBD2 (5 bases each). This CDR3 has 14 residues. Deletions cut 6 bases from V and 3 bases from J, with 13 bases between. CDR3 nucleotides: TGTGCCAGCAGACACGGGGCGGGTACAGATACGCAGTATTTT. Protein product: CASRHGAGTDTQYF.

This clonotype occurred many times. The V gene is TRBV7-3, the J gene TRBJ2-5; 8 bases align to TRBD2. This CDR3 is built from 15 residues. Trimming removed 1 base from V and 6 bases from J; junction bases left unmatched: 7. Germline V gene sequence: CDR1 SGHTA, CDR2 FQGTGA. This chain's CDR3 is CASSLNGGAIKTQYF. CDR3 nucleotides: TGTGCCAGCAGCTTAAACGGGGGGGCCATAAAGACCCAGTACTTC.